A single sample is the source of the 4 T cell receptor beta chains below, sequenced in a study of early T cells in non-severe SARS-CoV-2 infection. Using its own MiXCR run on the 5' RACE reads, TCRdb lists one record per CDR3 protein. The data show about 83,000 distinct CDR3 sequences, about 10% seen once. Sample: whole blood, taken at baseline. The receptors come from an adult who was a healthcare worker with PCR-confirmed SARS-CoV-2 infection or an uninfected control (not recorded which).

The V call is TRBV6-2 or TRBV6-3, the J call TRBJ2-1, with D possibly matching TRBD2 (6 bases). The CDR3 totals 13 residues. Germline lookup yields CDR1 MNHEY and CDR2 SVGEGT. The germline V and J ends were trimmed by 6 bases and 11 bases, with 17 bases remaining between them. As DNA, the CDR3 is TGTGCCAGCAGCCAAGAATGGGGAGGAAAGCAGTTCTTC. This codes for CASSQEWGGKQFF.

This clonotype occurred many times. The chain couples TRBV7-3 to TRBJ2-5; D gene unclear. Deletions cut 6 bases from V and 5 bases from J, with 13 bases between. There are 13 residues in the CDR3. Germline lookup yields CDR1 SGHTA and CDR2 FQGTGA. The CDR3 sequence: CASSRSKTETQYF. The CDR3 bases are TGTGCCAGCAGTCGATCTAAGACGGAGACCCAGTACTTC.

Many counts were recorded for this clonotype. The V call is TRBV20-1, the J call TRBJ1-2; perhaps TRBD1 as D (6 bases). V was shortened by 6 bases and J by 8 bases, with 16 bases between the two germline ends. CDR3 length: 12 residues. Germline CDR1 DFQATT, CDR2 SNEGSKA (reference sequence). CDR3 nucleotide sequence: TGCAGTGCCCCTAGGGGGGGGCTAGGCTACACCTTC. This encodes CSAPRGGLGYTF.

The chain has TRBV4-2 and TRBJ2-7, with 9 bases matching TRBD1. Germline V gene lookup returns CDR1 LGHNA and CDR2 YNFKEQ. V dropped 4 bases and J dropped 2; count of bases not matched to a gene: 6. The CDR3 is 15 residues long. CDR3 bases: TGTGCCAGCAGCCCCCGGACAGGGGCGGCCTACGAGCAGTACTTC. Protein: CASSPRTGAAYEQYF.